Given below is one T cell receptor (beta chain) in context. This specimen belongs to a study of T-cell memory formation after mild COVID-19. 5'RACE with constant-segment primers built TCRalpha and TCRbeta cDNA libraries with UMIs. Using its own MiXCR run on the 5' RACE reads, TCRdb lists one record per CDR3 protein. The sample has 350,000 to 500,000 distinct CDR3 sequences; under 20% are singletons. V lost 4 bases and J lost 6; bases outside the gene matches: 13. Germline V gives CDR1 DFQATT, CDR2 SNEGSKA (reference sequence). There are 15 residues in the CDR3. What was sequenced was PBMCs or a T cell subset sorted from them (not recorded which). The chain joins TRBV20-1 to TRBJ1-1, with 8 nucleotides matching TRBD1. This TCR came from a man aged 18-30 years who had mild COVID-19 (a few samples of this study predate the infection). Cell type and time point are not known. In DNA, the CDR3 is TGCAGTGCTATAAGAAACCCAGGGGGCCGAGCTGAAGCTTTCTTT. Its protein is CSAIRNPGGRAEAFF.